This TCR beta chain came from a study of beta chain features in type 1 diabetes. Study background: All samples together contributed 107,917,701 sorted cells for examination.

This clone has more than one count but fewer than ten. Trimming removed 1 base from V and 4 bases from J; junction bases left unmatched: 4. The V gene's germline CDR1 is GTSNPN and CDR2 SVGIG (reference sequence). This CDR3 region has 16 residues. Via CD45RO/CCR7/CD25/CD127/CD95/CD27, cells of the CD4+ naive, central memory, regulatory and stem cell-like memory subsets were sorted. Over 95% purity was reached by all sorted populations. Every isolated RNA sample was fully reverse transcribed, so sequencing captured expressed TCRB transcripts. Sequencing used immunoSEQ multiplex PCR; TCRdb keeps in-frame clones, though not all of them. The repertoire includes a few hundred thousand clones, about 15% of them detected once, and roughly 0.038% sits in the top ten.

This receptor was taken from a man in his thirties or forties in good health. The material sequenced was naive CD4+ T cells from blood. This chain connects TRBV30 to TRBJ2-1, with 13 bases fitting TRBD2. The CDR3 spells CAWSAPGLAGYNEQFF. In DNA, the CDR3 is TGTGCCTGGAGTGCCCCGGGACTAGCGGGATACAATGAGCAGTTCTTC. The entire variable domain, with the rest obtained from reference TRBV30 and TRBJ2-1, is as follows: SQTIHQWPATLVQPVGSPLSLECTVEGTSNPNLYWYRQAAGRGLQLLFYSVGIGQISSEVPQNLSASRPQDRQFILSSKKLLLSDSGFYLCAWSAPGLAGYNEQFFGPGTRLTVL.